This T cell receptor (beta chain) was identified in a study of blood T cell repertoires in COVID-19. Germline V gene data show CDR1 as LNHDA and CDR2 as SQIVND (reference sequence). CDR3 length: 12 residues. V lost 1 base and J lost 8, with 6 bases in between. Profiling relied on immunoSEQ multiplex PCR, and the TCRdb table lists in-frame clones only, not all of them. The table lists about 370,000 clones, approximately 90% of them singletons. Across 24 US areas, participants ranged in age from roughly 18 to 95 years. The chain joins TRBV19 to TRBJ1-5, with D possibly being TRBD1 (5 bases). This receptor was taken from a man aged 18-30 years who had recovered from COVID-19. Material: PBMCs or T cells enriched from blood (not recorded which). The CDR3 nucleotides are TGTGCCAGTAGTATAGCCAGGGAGCCCCAGCATTTT. Amino acid sequence: CASSIAREPQHF.